Listed below are T cell receptor beta chains from one sample, sequenced in a study of molecular identifiers for immune sequencing clone quantification. Each CDR3 protein gets one entry after TCRdb re-called the PCR reads with MiXCR. The sample yields 400,000 to 600,000 distinct CDR3 sequences, around 23% seen once. Source material: naive CD8+ T cells from blood, with Jurkat cell RNA spiked in. These receptors all come from a human donor in good health. Some libraries in this study had Jurkat cell RNA spiked in. The CDR3 runs from the conserved cysteine through the conserved F or W. D genes are given only for firm matches. Some rows mark clone size as missing; the rest say once, few, many or name a class of expanded clone.

clone size: many
D gene: NA
J gene: TRBJ2-7
V gene: TRBV7-6
CDR3 DNA: TGTGCCAGCAGCTTAGGGCGGGACGGAGTGCTTGAGCAGTACTTC
CDR3 protein: CASSLGRDGVLEQYF

clone size: NA
D gene: TRBD2
J gene: TRBJ2-7
V gene: TRBV28
CDR3 DNA: TGTGCCAGCAGTTTGGCGATTAGCGGGAGGGAAAGCGAGCAGTACTTC
CDR3 protein: CASSLAISGRESEQYF

clone size: few
D gene: NA
J gene: TRBJ1-1
V gene: TRBV5-6
CDR3 DNA: TGTGCCAGCAGACCGACGGTCGGGTCTGAAGCTTTCTTT
CDR3 protein: CASRPTVGSEAFF

clone size: few
D gene: TRBD2
J gene: TRBJ2-5
V gene: TRBV28
CDR3 DNA: TGTGCCAGCAGTTTTACGGGACTAGGTATGGAGACCCAGTACTTC
CDR3 protein: CASSFTGLGMETQYF

clone size: NA
D gene: NA
J gene: TRBJ2-5
V gene: TRBV4-3
CDR3 DNA: TGCGCCAGCAGCCAAGATAGAGGCTACCAAGAGACCCAGTACTTC
CDR3 protein: CASSQDRGYQETQYF

clone size: NA
D gene: NA
J gene: TRBJ2-3
V gene: TRBV5-6
CDR3 DNA: TGTGCCAGCAGCTTGGTCCTCGAAGATACGCAGTATTTT
CDR3 protein: CASSLVLEDTQYF

clone size: NA
D gene: NA
J gene: TRBJ1-1
V gene: TRBV28
CDR3 DNA: TGTGCCAGCAGGGGGTGGGGTGAGGGAACCACTGAAGCTTTCTTT
CDR3 protein: CASRGWGEGTTEAFF

clone size: NA
D gene: NA
J gene: TRBJ2-7
V gene: TRBV27
CDR3 DNA: TGTGCCAGCAGTATTACCCTAGGGTACGAGCAGTACTTC
CDR3 protein: CASSITLGYEQYF

clone size: few
D gene: NA
J gene: TRBJ1-5
V gene: TRBV21-1
CDR3 DNA: TGTGCCAGCAGCAAAGAACCGGGACGGTTCGGTCAGCCCCAGCATTTT
CDR3 protein: CASSKEPGRFGQPQHF

clone size: few
D gene: TRBD1
J gene: TRBJ1-1
V gene: TRBV19
CDR3 DNA: TGTGCCAGTATGGTCAGGGGGCACAACACTGAAGCTTTCTTT
CDR3 protein: CASMVRGHNTEAFF

clone size: NA
D gene: TRBD1
J gene: TRBJ2-7
V gene: TRBV4-3
CDR3 DNA: TGCGCCAGCAGCCAAGATCTATTGGGGACAGCCAAGAGCGAGCAGTACTTC
CDR3 protein: CASSQDLLGTAKSEQYF

clone size: NA
D gene: TRBD1
J gene: TRBJ2-2
V gene: TRBV7-9
CDR3 DNA: TGTGCCAGCAGCACCGGGACAGGGGGCTACGCCGGGGAGGTGTTTTTT
CDR3 protein: CASSTGTGGYAGEVFF

clone size: NA
D gene: NA
J gene: TRBJ1-6
V gene: TRBV9
CDR3 DNA: TGTGCCAGCAGCCCCTGGGAAGATTCCTATAATTCACCCCTCCACTTT
CDR3 protein: CASSPWEDSYNSPLHF

clone size: NA
D gene: NA
J gene: TRBJ2-5
V gene: TRBV24-1
CDR3 DNA: TGTGCCACCAGTGATTCGACCGGGGGTGAGACCCAGTACTTC
CDR3 protein: CATSDSTGGETQYF

clone size: many
D gene: NA
J gene: TRBJ1-5
V gene: TRBV18
CDR3 DNA: TGTGCCAGCTCACGGGACACAGGGCCCATGTATCCCCAGCATTTT
CDR3 protein: CASSRDTGPMYPQHF

clone size: NA
D gene: NA
J gene: TRBJ2-5
V gene: TRBV4-3
CDR3 DNA: TGCGCCAGCAGCCAAGATATTGGGGTCCAAGAGACCCAGTACTTC
CDR3 protein: CASSQDIGVQETQYF

clone size: few
D gene: TRBD2
J gene: TRBJ2-3
V gene: TRBV6-2/TRBV6-3
CDR3 DNA: TGTGCCAGCAGTCCAAAGCGGGGGGGCCTTACAGATACGCAGTATTTT
CDR3 protein: CASSPKRGGLTDTQYF

clone size: many
D gene: NA
J gene: TRBJ1-1
V gene: TRBV13
CDR3 DNA: TGTGCCAGCAGCTTAGGCGCAGAACATCGGACTGAAGCTTTCTTT
CDR3 protein: CASSLGAEHRTEAFF

clone size: few
D gene: NA
J gene: TRBJ1-1
V gene: TRBV6-2/TRBV6-3
CDR3 DNA: TGTGCCAGCAATATCGGGGCGGTCACTGAAGCTTTCTTT
CDR3 protein: CASNIGAVTEAFF

clone size: NA
D gene: NA
J gene: TRBJ2-1
V gene: TRBV5-1
CDR3 DNA: TGCGCCAGCAGCTTGGTAGGGCCCCATGAGCAGTTCTTC
CDR3 protein: CASSLVGPHEQFF

clone size: many
D gene: NA
J gene: TRBJ2-3
V gene: TRBV12-3/TRBV12-4
CDR3 DNA: TGTGCCAGCAGTGGACAGCCAGATACGCAGTATTTT
CDR3 protein: CASSGQPDTQYF

clone size: many
D gene: NA
J gene: TRBJ2-5
V gene: TRBV7-9
CDR3 DNA: TGTGCCAGCAGATCGTACCAAGAGACCCAGTACTTC
CDR3 protein: CASRSYQETQYF

clone size: many
D gene: TRBD1
J gene: TRBJ2-3
V gene: TRBV5-1
CDR3 DNA: TGCGCCAGCAGCTTATTGGGACAGGGTTCTACGCAGTATTTT
CDR3 protein: CASSLLGQGSTQYF

clone size: many
D gene: NA
J gene: TRBJ2-7
V gene: TRBV28
CDR3 DNA: TGTGCCAGCAGTTTTTACGGTGGGGGCCAGTCCTACGAGCAGTACTTC
CDR3 protein: CASSFYGGGQSYEQYF

clone size: few
D gene: NA
J gene: TRBJ2-7
V gene: TRBV4-1
CDR3 DNA: TGCGCCAGCAGCCAAGGCCGGGCGGCCACGTTTTACGAGCAGTACTTC
CDR3 protein: CASSQGRAATFYEQYF

clone size: few
D gene: NA
J gene: TRBJ1-1
V gene: TRBV7-7
CDR3 DNA: TGTGCCAGCAGTGCGGCCCCAAGAACTGAAGCTTTCTTT
CDR3 protein: CASSAAPRTEAFF

clone size: once
D gene: TRBD1
J gene: TRBJ2-3
V gene: TRBV4-3
CDR3 DNA: TGCGCCAGCAGCTGGGACAGCAGCGCAGATACGCAGTATTTT
CDR3 protein: CASSWDSSADTQYF

clone size: NA
D gene: NA
J gene: TRBJ2-1
V gene: TRBV25-1
CDR3 DNA: TGTGCCAGCAGTGAACAAAGGGGGTCAACCCCCTACAACGAGCAGTCCTTC
CDR3 protein: CASSEQRGSTPYNEQSF

clone size: NA
D gene: NA
J gene: TRBJ1-5
V gene: TRBV4-1
CDR3 DNA: TGCGCCAGCAGCCAAGAGCGAATTCGGCCCCAGCATTTT
CDR3 protein: CASSQERIRPQHF

clone size: few
D gene: TRBD2
J gene: TRBJ2-3
V gene: TRBV2
CDR3 DNA: TGTGCCAGCAGTGAAGGACTAGCGGGTAGCACAGATACGCAGTATTTT
CDR3 protein: CASSEGLAGSTDTQYF

clone size: many
D gene: NA
J gene: TRBJ2-7
V gene: TRBV4-1
CDR3 DNA: TGCGCCAGCAGCCAGAACAGGGACGAGCAGTACTTC
CDR3 protein: CASSQNRDEQYF

clone size: many
D gene: TRBD2
J gene: TRBJ2-7
V gene: TRBV28
CDR3 DNA: TGTGCCAGCAGTCCCCGAGTCGGGGAGGGCGAGCAGTACTTC
CDR3 protein: CASSPRVGEGEQYF

clone size: NA
D gene: NA
J gene: TRBJ2-2
V gene: TRBV7-9
CDR3 DNA: TGTGCCAGCAGCACCCCCGGCTCCGGGGAGCTGTTTTTT
CDR3 protein: CASSTPGSGELFF

clone size: few
D gene: NA
J gene: TRBJ2-7
V gene: TRBV27
CDR3 DNA: TGTGCCTCGAGTCAGGCTTCGACCGGCCCCTACGAGCAGTACTTC
CDR3 protein: CASSQASTGPYEQYF

clone size: many
D gene: NA
J gene: TRBJ2-7
V gene: TRBV6-5
CDR3 DNA: TGTGCCAGCAGTTACAAGGGTTTTGTTCACGAGCAGTACTTC
CDR3 protein: CASSYKGFVHEQYF

clone size: NA
D gene: TRBD1
J gene: TRBJ2-1
V gene: TRBV19
CDR3 DNA: TGTGCCAGTAGCTCCTCGGAGGACAGGGGGCTTCTCCCCTACAATGAGCGGTTCTTC
CDR3 protein: CASSSSEDRGLLPYNERFF

clone size: NA
D gene: NA
J gene: TRBJ2-3
V gene: TRBV30
CDR3 DNA: TGTGCCTGGAGTGTAAACAGGGAGGCAGATACGCAGTATTTT
CDR3 protein: CAWSVNREADTQYF

clone size: many
D gene: TRBD2
J gene: TRBJ2-2
V gene: TRBV6-5
CDR3 DNA: TGTGCCAGCAGTTCCAGGACTAGCGGCCTGGAGCTGTTTTTT
CDR3 protein: CASSSRTSGLELFF

clone size: NA
D gene: NA
J gene: TRBJ1-5
V gene: TRBV27
CDR3 DNA: TGTGCCAGCAGTCCCGTAGGGGGAGAGCCCCAGCATTTT
CDR3 protein: CASSPVGGEPQHF

clone size: few
D gene: NA
J gene: TRBJ1-4
V gene: TRBV12-3/TRBV12-4
CDR3 DNA: TGTGCCAGCAGCCCTTTCAGGCAGTCAACTAATGAAAAACTGTTTTTT
CDR3 protein: CASSPFRQSTNEKLFF

clone size: many
D gene: TRBD1
J gene: TRBJ2-1
V gene: TRBV7-2
CDR3 DNA: TGTGCCAGCAGCCCCTGGACAGGGAGCAATGAGCAGTTCTTC
CDR3 protein: CASSPWTGSNEQFF

clone size: NA
D gene: TRBD2
J gene: TRBJ2-3
V gene: TRBV6-5
CDR3 DNA: TGTGCCAGCAGTTATGTAGCGGGGGAGACAGATACGCAGTATTTT
CDR3 protein: CASSYVAGETDTQYF

clone size: many
D gene: NA
J gene: TRBJ2-7
V gene: TRBV4-3
CDR3 DNA: TGCGCCAGCAGCCAAGAGCCGGATCTCTCCTACGAGCAGTACTTC
CDR3 protein: CASSQEPDLSYEQYF

clone size: NA
D gene: NA
J gene: TRBJ2-7
V gene: TRBV6-2/TRBV6-3
CDR3 DNA: TGTGCCAGCAGTTACTCGAGTGAGGCCCCGGCCCACGAGCAGTACTTC
CDR3 protein: CASSYSSEAPAHEQYF

clone size: few
D gene: TRBD1
J gene: TRBJ1-1
V gene: TRBV19
CDR3 DNA: TGTGCCAGTAGTGCCCAGGGGGCGAAGACTGAAGCTTTCTTT
CDR3 protein: CASSAQGAKTEAFF

clone size: many
D gene: NA
J gene: TRBJ1-1
V gene: TRBV5-5
CDR3 DNA: TGTGCCAGCAGCCCGGGGGCTCCCGGGACTGAAGCTTTCTTT
CDR3 protein: CASSPGAPGTEAFF

clone size: NA
D gene: NA
J gene: TRBJ2-7
V gene: TRBV7-9
CDR3 DNA: TGTGCCAGCAGCCTAGGATTGACCTCCTACGAGCAGTACTTC
CDR3 protein: CASSLGLTSYEQYF

clone size: few
D gene: TRBD1
J gene: TRBJ2-2
V gene: TRBV10-3
CDR3 DNA: TGTGCCATCAGTGACGGGACAGAGAGCGGGGAGCTGTTTTTT
CDR3 protein: CAISDGTESGELFF

clone size: NA
D gene: NA
J gene: TRBJ2-6
V gene: TRBV30
CDR3 DNA: TGTGCCCGGAGCGAAAAGTCAGGGGCCAACGTCCTGACTTTC
CDR3 protein: CARSEKSGANVLTF

clone size: few
D gene: TRBD2
J gene: TRBJ2-2
V gene: TRBV4-1
CDR3 DNA: TGCGCCAGCAGCCAATCTGGACTAGAACTGTTTTTT
CDR3 protein: CASSQSGLELFF

clone size: many
D gene: TRBD1
J gene: TRBJ1-1
V gene: TRBV7-6
CDR3 DNA: TGTGCCAGCAGCTCAAGGACAGGGACAGAAGCTTTCTTT
CDR3 protein: CASSSRTGTEAFF

clone size: few
D gene: NA
J gene: TRBJ2-3
V gene: TRBV24-1
CDR3 DNA: TGTGCCACCAGTGCAACGACAGCTAGCACAGATACGCGGTATTTT
CDR3 protein: CATSATTASTDTRYF

clone size: NA
D gene: TRBD2
J gene: TRBJ2-3
V gene: TRBV7-9
CDR3 DNA: TGTGCCAGCAGCTTTAGCGGGGGGGCAGCAGATACGCAGTATTTT
CDR3 protein: CASSFSGGAADTQYF

clone size: many
D gene: NA
J gene: TRBJ2-5
V gene: TRBV7-2
CDR3 DNA: TGTGCCAGCAGCGGGGGACTTTTAATCGGAGAGACCCAGTACTTC
CDR3 protein: CASSGGLLIGETQYF

clone size: NA
D gene: NA
J gene: TRBJ2-3
V gene: TRBV11-2
CDR3 DNA: TGTGCCAGCAGCTTATTTGACTCCCGTGCAGATACGCAGTCTTTT
CDR3 protein: CASSLFDSRADTQSF